The TCR beta chain described here comes from a study of T cells in Graves' hyperthyroidism and ophthalmopathy. Findings and caveats of the study: Before onset, ophthalmopathy was predicted by the model a median around 6.2 months earlier.

A Clinical Activity Score of at least 3, a NOSPECS grade of at least 4 and a duration under 3 months were recorded in the ophthalmopathy patients. Fresh peripheral blood, about 9.9 ml, yielded the PBMCs. Details on this clonotype: Its target is unknown.

Germline CDR1 MDHEN, CDR2 SYDVKM. Trimming left V 5 bases short and J 4 bases short, with 17 bases between. The CDR3 runs 15 residues. Authors of the study amplified TCR beta CDR3 regions from RNA transcripts. Researchers ran a first-round RT-PCR on the TCR CDR3 using the HTBI primer set. TCRdb recomputed calls from the multiplex PCR reads with MiXCR, one row per CDR3 protein. Of about 260,000 distinct CDR3 sequences listed, 15% to 20% are singletons. This TCR came from a woman aged 18-35 years with Graves' ophthalmopathy. V gene TRBV28 combines with J gene TRBJ1-2, with a weak D call TRBD1 (6 bases). Sequenced sample: blood. CDR3 protein: CASSLQDRQGYGYTF. In DNA form, the CDR3 reads TGTGCCAGCAGTCTCCAAGACAGGCAGGGCTATGGCTACACCTTC.